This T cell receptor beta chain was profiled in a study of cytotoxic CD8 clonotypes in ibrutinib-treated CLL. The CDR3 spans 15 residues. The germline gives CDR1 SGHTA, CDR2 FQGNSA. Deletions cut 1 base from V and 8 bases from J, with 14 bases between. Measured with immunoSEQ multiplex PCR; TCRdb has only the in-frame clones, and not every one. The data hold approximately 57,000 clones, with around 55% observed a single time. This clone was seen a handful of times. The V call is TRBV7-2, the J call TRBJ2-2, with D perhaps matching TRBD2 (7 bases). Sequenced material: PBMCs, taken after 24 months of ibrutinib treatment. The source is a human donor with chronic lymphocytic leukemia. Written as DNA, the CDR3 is TGTGCCAGCAGCTTAGAAGGCGGGGGCGTGGGGGAGCTGTTTTTT. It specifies CASSLEGGGVGELFF.